This T cell receptor beta chain stems from a study of T cell responses to AZD1222 COVID-19 vaccine. Assay used: immunoSEQ multiplex PCR; TCRdb lists only in-frame clones, some missing. The data show 95,000 to 150,000 clones, 92% seen once. Note on this clone: The antigen remains undetermined.

The CDR3 loop spans 13 amino acids. Germline V gene lookup returns CDR1 SNHLY and CDR2 FYNNEI. Trimming left V 6 bases short and J 3 bases short, with 12 bases between. General study findings and limits: Only 5 or 6 individuals given AZD1222 were seropositive at baseline.

The material was peripheral blood, obtained 28 days after the second AZD1222 dose. This TCR was recovered from an adult who received the AZD1222 COVID-19 vaccine. This sequence joins TRBV2 and TRBJ2-7; D uncertain. The CDR3 bases are TGTGCCAGCAGAGCCGGACCGGGCTACGAGCAGTACTTC. This encodes CASRAGPGYEQYF. Complete variable domain (other parts from reference TRBV2 and TRBJ2-7): EPEVTQTPSHQVTQMGQEVILRCVPISNHLYFYWYRQILGQKVEFLVSFYNNEISEKSEIFDDQFSVERPDGSNFTLKIRSTKLEDSAMYFCASRAGPGYEQYFGPGTRLTVT.